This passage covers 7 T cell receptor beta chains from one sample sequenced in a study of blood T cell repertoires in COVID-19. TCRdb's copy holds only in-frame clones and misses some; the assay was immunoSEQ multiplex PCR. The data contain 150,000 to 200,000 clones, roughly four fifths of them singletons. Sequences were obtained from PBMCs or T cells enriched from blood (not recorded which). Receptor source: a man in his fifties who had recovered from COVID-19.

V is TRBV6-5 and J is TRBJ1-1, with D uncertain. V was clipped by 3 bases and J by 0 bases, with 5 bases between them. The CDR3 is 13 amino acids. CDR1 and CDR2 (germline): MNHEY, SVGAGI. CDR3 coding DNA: TGTGCCAGCAGTTATTCTTTGAACACTGAAGCTTTCTTT. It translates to CASSYSLNTEAFF.

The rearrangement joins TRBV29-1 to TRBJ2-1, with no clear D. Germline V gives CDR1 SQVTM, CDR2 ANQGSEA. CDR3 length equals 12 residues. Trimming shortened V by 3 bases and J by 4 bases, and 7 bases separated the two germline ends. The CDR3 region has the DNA TGCAGCGTTGAGAGTGTTTACAATGAGCAGTTCTTC. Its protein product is CSVESVYNEQFF.

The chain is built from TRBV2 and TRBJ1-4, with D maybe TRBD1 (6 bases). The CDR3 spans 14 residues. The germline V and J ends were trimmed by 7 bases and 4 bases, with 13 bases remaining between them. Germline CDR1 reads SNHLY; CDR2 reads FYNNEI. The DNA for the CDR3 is TGTGCCAGCAACCAACAGGGATTTAATGAAAAACTGTTTTTT. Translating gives CASNQQGFNEKLFF.

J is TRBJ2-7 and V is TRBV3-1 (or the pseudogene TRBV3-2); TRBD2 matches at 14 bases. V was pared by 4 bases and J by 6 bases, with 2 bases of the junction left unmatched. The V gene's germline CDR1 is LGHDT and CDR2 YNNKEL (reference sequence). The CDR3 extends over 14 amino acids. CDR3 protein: CASSPGTSGSEQYF. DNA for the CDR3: TGTGCCAGCAGCCCCGGGACTAGCGGGAGCGAGCAGTACTTC.

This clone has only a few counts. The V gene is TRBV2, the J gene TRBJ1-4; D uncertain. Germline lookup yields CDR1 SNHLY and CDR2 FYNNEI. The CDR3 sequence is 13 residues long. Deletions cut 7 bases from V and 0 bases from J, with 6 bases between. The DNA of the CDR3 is TGTGCCAGCATTGCTACAACTAATGAAAAACTGTTTTTT. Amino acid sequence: CASIATTNEKLFF.

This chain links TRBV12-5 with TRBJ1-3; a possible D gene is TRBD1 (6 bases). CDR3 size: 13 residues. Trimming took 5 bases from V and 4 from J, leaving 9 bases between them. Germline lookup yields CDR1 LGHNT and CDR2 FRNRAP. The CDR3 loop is CASGVQGGNTIYF. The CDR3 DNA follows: TGTGCTAGTGGTGTACAGGGCGGAAACACCATATATTTT.

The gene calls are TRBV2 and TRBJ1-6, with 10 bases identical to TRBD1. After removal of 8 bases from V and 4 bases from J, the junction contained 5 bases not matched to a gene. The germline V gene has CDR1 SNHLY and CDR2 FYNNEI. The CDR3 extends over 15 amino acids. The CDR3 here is CASVWDRGYNSPLHF. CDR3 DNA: TGTGCCAGCGTCTGGGACAGGGGTTATAATTCACCCCTCCACTTT.